These 13 T cell receptor beta chains share one sample of origin, sequenced in a study of cytomegalovirus exposure and HLA in healthy donors. Assay: immunoSEQ multiplex PCR; the TCRdb copy retains only in-frame clones and omits some. The table shows approximately 220,000 clones, with roughly 83% occurring only once. Sequenced input: PBMCs. The receptors stem from a woman in her 30s in good health and CMV-seropositive.

This chain connects TRBV5-4 to TRBJ2-6; 10 bases are a match to TRBD1. The germline gives CDR1 SGHNT, CDR2 YYREEE (reference sequence). After removal of 3 bases from V and 1 base from J, the junction contained 4 bases not matched to a gene. CDR3 length equals 17 residues. CDR3 DNA: TGTGCCAGCAGCTGGCGGGACAGGGGTTCTGGGGCCAACGTCCTGACTTTC. Its protein product is CASSWRDRGSGANVLTF.

This clone was recorded many times. This rearrangement joins TRBV19 to TRBJ1-5; TRBD1 is a possible D gene (5 bases). The CDR3 is 13 amino acids. CDR1 is LNHDA, CDR2 SQIVND, per germline (reference sequence). V was pared by 6 bases and J by 5 bases, with 11 bases between. The CDR3 DNA reads as TGTGCCAGTAGGACAGACTTCTATCAGCCCCAGCATTTT. It specifies CASRTDFYQPQHF.

The genes are TRBV29-1 and TRBJ2-7; TRBD2 might be the D (6 bases). Germline loops: CDR1 SQVTM, CDR2 ANQGSEA. This CDR3 contains 15 residues. Between the trimmed V and J ends, which lost 4 bases and 3 bases, there was a span of 19 bases. The DNA of the CDR3 is TGCAGCGTTGGAATTTGGGACTCCAACAGCTACGAGCAGTACTTC. Its protein product is CSVGIWDSNSYEQYF.

The J gene is TRBJ1-2, the V gene TRBV4-1; possibly TRBD1 for D (6 bases). The germline V gene has CDR1 MGHRA and CDR2 YSYEKL. The CDR3 runs to 16 residues. Between the trimmed V and J ends, which lost 1 base and 6 bases, there was a span of 18 bases. Written as DNA, the CDR3 is TGCGCCAGCAGCCAAGGCGGACAGTCAGGGTTCGATGGCTACACCTTC. This encodes CASSQGGQSGFDGYTF.

V and J are TRBV9 and TRBJ1-2; 9 bases match TRBD1. The germline V gene has CDR1 SGDLS and CDR2 YYNGEE. The CDR3 has 14 amino acids. The J segment lost 6 bases and the V segment lost 0 bases, leaving 3 bases of the junction unmatched. CDR3 residues: CASSVAWTGDGYTF. CDR3 nucleotide sequence: TGTGCCAGCAGCGTAGCGTGGACAGGGGATGGCTACACCTTC.

The V and J genes are TRBV27 and TRBJ1-2; 7 positions match TRBD1. V shed 4 bases and J 5 bases; nucleotides not matched to a gene: 7. The CDR3 loop spans 14 amino acids. Germline values: CDR1 MNHEY, CDR2 SMNVEV (reference sequence). The CDR3 coding sequence is TGTGCCAGCAGTTCAAATCAGGGGGGGTATGGCTACACCTTC. Protein product: CASSSNQGGYGYTF.

This chain links TRBV5-4 with TRBJ1-2; a possible D gene is TRBD1 (6 bases). CDR1 is SGHNT and CDR2 is YYREEE in the germline V gene (reference sequence). CDR3 length: 13 amino acids. V lost 4 bases, J lost 7 bases, and 14 bases lay in between. Here the CDR3 reads CASSEQGNVGYTF. CDR3 nucleotide sequence: TGTGCCAGCAGCGAACAGGGAAATGTTGGCTACACCTTC.

The V and J genes are TRBV29-1 and TRBJ1-1; D might be TRBD1 (5 bases). CDR1 and CDR2 from the germline V gene are SQVTM and ANQGSEA. This CDR3 comprises 12 residues. The CDR3 DNA sequence: TGCAACGCGCGGGGGTGGGACACTGAAGCTTTCTTT. Encoded protein: CNARGWDTEAFF. Based on the CDR3 plus reference TRBV29-1 and TRBJ1-1, the full variable domain is SAVISQKPSRDICQRGTSLTIQCQVDSQVTMMFWYRQQPGQSLTLIATANQGSEATYESGFVIDKFPISRPNLTFSTLTVSNMSPEDSSIYLCNARGWDTEAFFGQGTRLTVV.

CDR3 nucleotides: TGTGCCAGCAGTTGGGACGGTCGAGGGGCTGAAGCTTTCTTT. It yields the protein CASSWDGRGAEAFF. This sequence joins TRBV27 and TRBJ1-1; a weak D match, TRBD1 (5 bases). Germline V gene lookup returns CDR1 MNHEY and CDR2 SMNVEV (reference sequence). The CDR3 covers 14 residues. Trimming took 4 bases from V and 6 from J, leaving 15 bases between them.

The rearrangement uses TRBV14 and TRBJ2-5; TRBD2 matches 8 bases. The CDR3 covers 16 residues. V dropped 0 bases and J dropped 5; count of bases not matched to a gene: 8. Germline V gene sequence: CDR1 SGHDN, CDR2 FVKESK. The CDR3 sequence: CASSQDSGREFETQYF. The CDR3 DNA follows: TGTGCCAGCAGCCAAGACAGCGGGAGAGAGTTTGAGACCCAGTACTTC.

The rearrangement joins TRBV6-6 to TRBJ2-7; D uncertain. The CDR3 covers 13 residues. Trimming stripped 7 bases from V and 5 bases from J, with 15 bases between. Germline CDR1 reads MNHNY; CDR2 reads SVGAGI (reference sequence). Here the CDR3 reads CASINKFGDEQYF. As DNA, the CDR3 is TGTGCCAGCATTAACAAATTTGGCGACGAGCAGTACTTC.

The rearrangement joins TRBV6-6 to TRBJ2-6; D unclear. V gave up 7 bases and J gave up 0 bases, with 7 bases separating them. This CDR3 comprises 14 residues. Germline lookup yields CDR1 MNHNY and CDR2 SVGAGI (reference sequence). The CDR3, as DNA: TGTGCCAGCAATCTACTCTCTGGGGCCAACGTCCTGACTTTC. Its protein is CASNLLSGANVLTF.

This chain uses TRBV19 with TRBJ2-7; TRBD1 or TRBD2 may be the D gene (6 bases each). Trimming stripped 6 bases from V and 7 bases from J, with 13 bases between. CDR3 size: 12 residues. The germline CDR1 and CDR2 sequences are LNHDA and SQIVND (reference sequence). CDR3 amino acids: CASSFGGQEQYF. The CDR3 DNA reads as TGTGCCAGTAGCTTTGGGGGGCAAGAGCAGTACTTC.